This entry features one T cell receptor (beta chain) sequence. What it binds is not known. This sample is drawn from a study of CD8 T cells in ankylosing spondylitis. Study findings and constraints: In synovial fluid and blood from reactive arthritis, some motif variants were previously reported. Reportedly, significant enrichment of disease-linked clones occurred in matched ankylosing spondylitis synovial fluid.

A single record per CDR3 protein comes from TCRdb applying MiXCR to the 5' RACE reads. The sample shows 200,000 to 300,000 distinct CDR3 sequences, about 10% of them seen only once. The CDR3 runs to 18 residues. V shed 7 bases, J shed 0 bases, and the junction held 9 bases outside the gene matches. This chain links TRBV12-3 or TRBV12-4 with TRBJ2-3; 14 nucleotides agree with TRBD2. The sample was blood, either unsorted or a sorted T cell fraction (not recorded which). This clonotype was obtained from a male donor with ankylosing spondylitis or in good health (not recorded which). As DNA, the CDR3 is TGTGCCAGCACCGGCCCGGGACTAGCGGGGGCGAGCACAGATACGCAGTATTTT. It codes for CASTGPGLAGASTDTQYF.